The entry below describes one T cell receptor beta chain. Its matching antigen is unknown. This entry belongs to a study of shared clonotypes between healthy human individuals. Study-wide context: Participating donors consisted of a couple of women and a few men aged 18 to 49. Overall study results and limits: Generally, naive subsets (rather than memory subsets) showed larger estimated richness. The expectation was that sequencing depth would affect clonotype sharing among donors.

TCRdb's table, derived via immunoSEQ multiplex PCR, lists solely in-frame clones and lacks some. The top ten hold around 0.47% of the sample, which has about 1 million clones, about 80% seen once. CDR1 SGHRS and CDR2 YFSETQ come from the germline V gene. The V gene end was trimmed by 8 bases and the J gene end by 8 bases; junction bases not matched to a gene: 14. This CDR3 comprises 15 residues. The source material was memory CD4+ T cells from PBMCs. Subset in this sample: CD45RA-negative fraction. This chain uses TRBV5-1 with TRBJ2-1; 9 nucleotides align to TRBD2. This clonotype was sampled from a young man in good health. Some clones in this sample may be carry-over from other donors' samples. The CDR3 bases are TGCGCCAGTTCCGATAGCGGGAGTGTTTTTGATGAGCAGTTCTTC. Protein: CASSDSGSVFDEQFF.